Shown below are 25 T cell receptor beta chains from a single sample sequenced in a study of shared clonotypes between healthy human individuals. Sequencing was performed with immunoSEQ multiplex PCR; in TCRdb, only in-frame clones are kept and a portion is missing. The sample lists around 1.1 million clones, roughly 80% occurring once. Input material: memory CD4+ T cells from PBMCs. The sample's subset: CD45RA-negative fraction. These receptors originate from a man in his late teens or twenties in good health. Some clones in this sample may be carry-over from other donors' samples.

The sample holds a few counts of this clone. The CDR3 loop is CASSLNPYRGYTEAFF. CDR3 nucleotides: TGTGCCAGCAGTTTGAATCCCTACAGGGGATACACTGAAGCTTTCTTT. The rearrangement joins TRBV28 to TRBJ1-1, with 7 bases fitting TRBD1. Trimming cost V 3 bases and J 3 bases; bases outside gene matches: 10. The V gene's germline CDR1 is MDHEN and CDR2 SYDVKM. The CDR3 consists of 16 residues.

A note on this clone: The same CDR3 also results from other DNA sequences found in this sample. The rearrangement joins TRBV7-9 to TRBJ2-7; D is unclear. The CDR3 length is 12 residues. Germline values: CDR1 SEHNR, CDR2 FQNEAQ (reference sequence). V gave up 5 bases and J gave up 2 bases, with 7 bases separating them. The CDR3 bases are TGTGCCAGCAGCCCCTCCCCCTACGAGCAGTACTTC. Its protein is CASSPSPYEQYF.

This chain links TRBV7-2 with TRBJ2-6; 8 bases agree with TRBD1. Germline V lookup: CDR1 SGHTA, CDR2 FQGNSA. After removal of 2 bases from V and 0 bases from J, the junction contained 6 bases not matched to a gene. CDR3 length: 18 residues. For the CDR3, the DNA is TGTGCCAGCAGCTTAAAAGGGACAGGAAACTCTGGGGCCAACGTCCTGACTTTC. This translates into CASSLKGTGNSGANVLTF.

This clone was detected a few times. V usage is TRBV28 and J usage is TRBJ2-4; tentative D call: TRBD2 (5 bases). The CDR3 consists of 16 residues. From germline, CDR1 is MDHEN and CDR2 SYDVKM. V lost 5 bases and J lost 0, with 14 bases in between. CDR3: CASSPKRLLAKNIQYF. CDR3 coding DNA: TGTGCCAGCAGTCCTAAGCGGCTCTTAGCCAAAAACATTCAGTACTTC.

This rearrangement joins TRBV5-1 to TRBJ1-2; perhaps TRBD1 as D (5 bases). Germline-derived CDR1 and CDR2 are SGHRS and YFSETQ. The CDR3 spans 14 residues. V gave up 2 bases and J gave up 6 bases, with 14 bases separating them. Here the CDR3 reads CASSFGGADNGYTF. CDR3 in DNA: TGCGCCAGCAGCTTCGGAGGGGCAGATAATGGCTACACCTTC.

The rearrangement uses TRBV10-3 and TRBJ1-3, with TRBD1 matching over 8 bases. Germline-derived CDR1 and CDR2 are ENHRY and SYGVKD. CDR3 length: 14 amino acids. Losses at the gene ends were 10 bases for V and 3 bases for J; bases not matched to a gene: 8. CDR3 loop: CATRLTGDGNTIYF. The DNA for the CDR3 is TGTGCCACCCGGTTGACAGGGGATGGAAACACCATATATTTT.

The chain combines TRBV10-2 with TRBJ1-2, with D uncertain. V was cut by 2 bases and J by 1 base, with 8 bases left in between. CDR3 length: 14 residues. Germline V gene lookup returns CDR1 WSHSY and CDR2 SAAADI. The CDR3 loop reads CASSEKAFNYGYTF. CDR3 DNA: TGCGCCAGCAGTGAGAAGGCCTTTAACTATGGCTACACCTTC.

J is TRBJ2-5 and V is TRBV30, with 8 positions matching TRBD1. The V gene's germline CDR1 is GTSNPN and CDR2 SVGIG (reference sequence). The CDR3 runs to 14 residues. Germline trimming cut 0 bases from V and 5 bases from J; bases unmatched to any gene: 5. The CDR3 protein is CAWSVSGGAETQYF. For the CDR3, the DNA is TGTGCCTGGAGTGTATCAGGGGGCGCGGAGACCCAGTACTTC.

CDR3 amino acids: CATRGYREGLNEQFF. CDR3 DNA: TGTGCCACCAGGGGATACCGTGAAGGGTTGAATGAGCAGTTCTTC. This sequence joins TRBV15 and TRBJ2-1; D unclear. The CDR3 is 15 amino acids. With 6 bases removed from V and 7 bases from J, the gap between germline ends came to 19 bases. Germline V CDR1 and CDR2: LNHNV, YYDKDF (reference sequence). The variable domain in full, with the rest retrieved from reference TRBV15 and TRBJ2-1, is DAMVIQNPRYQVTQFGKPVTLSCSQTLNHNVMYWYQQKSSQAPKLLFHYYDKDFNNEADTPDNFQSRRPNTSFCFLDIRSPGLGDTAMYLCATRGYREGLNEQFFGPGTRLTVL.

Regarding this clone: The same CDR3 is also encoded by other DNA sequences in this sample. This chain joins TRBV5-6 and TRBJ2-7, with unresolved D. Trimming cost V 7 bases and J 3 bases, with 8 bases left between them. CDR1 and CDR2 from the germline V gene are SGHDT and YYEEEE. The CDR3 is 11 residues long. In DNA, the CDR3 is TGTGCCAGCTCCCGAGACTACGAGCAGTACTTC. Its translation is CASSRDYEQYF.

The V and J genes are TRBV13 and TRBJ2-7, with D perhaps given as TRBD1 or TRBD2 (6 bases each). The CDR3 has 15 amino acids. Germline V lookup: CDR1 PRHDT, CDR2 FYEKMQ (reference sequence). Trimming shortened V by 4 bases and J by 3 bases, and 16 bases separated the two germline ends. CDR3 coding DNA: TGTGCCAGCAGCTCCCGGGGGCTGGTCCGCTACGAGCAGTACTTC. Translation: CASSSRGLVRYEQYF.

In the case of this clone: Given a far larger clone just one base away, this is likely a sequencing read error. This chain links TRBV6-4 with TRBJ2-2; a weak D match, TRBD2 (5 bases). In germline, CDR1 is MRHNA, CDR2 SNTAGT. This CDR3 spans 13 amino acids. In DNA form, the CDR3 reads TGTGCCAGCAGTGAAAGGGATGCCGGGGAGCTGTCTTTT. Protein product: CASSERDAGELSF.

The chain links TRBV5-4 to TRBJ2-3; 7 bases fit TRBD2. The CDR3 consists of 16 residues. The germline V gene encodes CDR1 SGHNT and CDR2 YYREEE (reference sequence). The junction had 11 bases not matched to a gene; V was cut back by 5 bases and J by 2 bases. CDR3 bases: TGTGCCAGCAGTTGGGGAGGAGCGGGGTTCACAGATACGCAGTATTTT. Translated, it gives CASSWGGAGFTDTQYF.

This clone turned up a few times. This chain links TRBV28 with TRBJ2-1, with no clear D. CDR3 size: 14 residues. V was cut by 10 bases and J by 0 bases, with 13 bases left in between. The germline gives CDR1 MDHEN, CDR2 SYDVKM. CDR3 DNA sequence: TGTGCCACCCGTGTGCTCACCTCCTACAATGAGCAGTTCTTC. Amino acid sequence: CATRVLTSYNEQFF.

This clone was seen a single time. The V gene is TRBV7-2, the J gene TRBJ1-3; 7 nucleotides line up with TRBD1. Germline loops: CDR1 SGHTA, CDR2 FQGNSA. The V and J ends lost 5 bases and 3 bases, in that order; junction bases with no gene match: 7. CDR3 length equals 15 residues. The CDR3 nucleotides read TGTGCCAGCAGCAAGATCGGGACAGTTGGAAACACCATATATTTT. It specifies CASSKIGTVGNTIYF.

The CDR3 here is CASSSEITDTQYF. In nucleotides, the CDR3 is TGTGCCAGCAGCTCCGAGATCACAGATACGCAGTATTTT. V is TRBV7-2 and J is TRBJ2-3; D unresolved. CDR1 SGHTA and CDR2 FQGNSA come from the germline V gene. Between the trimmed V and J ends, which lost 4 bases and 2 bases, there was a span of 7 bases. CDR3 length: 13 residues.

This clone was observed at least ten times. The chain employs TRBV5-1 and TRBJ1-3, with D hard to call. CDR3 size: 12 residues. The germline gives CDR1 SGHRS, CDR2 YFSETQ. V was shortened by 6 bases and J by 0 bases, with 4 bases between the two germline ends. CDR3 nucleotide sequence: TGCGCCAGCAAAAACTCTGGAAACACCATATATTTT. This gives the protein CASKNSGNTIYF.

The sample holds many counts of this clone. The J gene is TRBJ2-1, the V gene TRBV7-9; 8 bases are a match to TRBD1. V shed 1 base, J shed 8 bases, and the junction held 10 bases outside the gene matches. CDR1 and CDR2 (germline): SEHNR, FQNEAQ (reference sequence). This CDR3 spans 16 amino acids. The CDR3: CASSLVRTGWLDEQFF. The CDR3 nucleotides are TGTGCCAGCAGCTTAGTGCGGACAGGGTGGTTGGATGAGCAGTTCTTC.

This clone occurred a few times. The CDR3, as DNA: TGTGCCAGCAGTTTCACCAACCCCACTGAAGCTTTCTTT. As protein: CASSFTNPTEAFF. The chain carries TRBV7-2 and TRBJ1-1; D not resolved. CDR3 length equals 13 residues. Germline V gene data show CDR1 as SGHTA and CDR2 as FQGNSA. V was clipped by 6 bases and J by 4 bases, with 12 bases between them.

The J gene is TRBJ1-4, the V gene TRBV5-1; no reliable D call. This CDR3 comprises 15 residues. V lost 4 bases, J lost 3 bases, and 13 bases lay in between. Looked up from germline, CDR1 is SGHRS and CDR2 is YFSETQ. Written as DNA, the CDR3 is TGCGCCAGCAGCCCACGGTCCGGGCCTAATGAAAAACTGTTTTTT. Amino acid sequence: CASSPRSGPNEKLFF.

The V and J genes are TRBV10-3 and TRBJ2-7; the match to TRBD1 covers 10 bases. Unmatched junction bases numbered 9, after V lost 4 bases and J lost 6 bases. The V gene's germline CDR1 is ENHRY and CDR2 SYGVKD. The CDR3 is 15 residues long. CDR3 residues: CAISGGTGVLSEQYF. CDR3 DNA sequence: TGTGCCATCAGTGGCGGGACAGGGGTTCTTAGCGAGCAGTACTTC.

The CDR3 DNA follows: TGTGCCTGGAGTGTACCTCCGGATCAGCCCCAGCATTTT. Amino acid sequence: CAWSVPPDQPQHF. V is TRBV30 and J is TRBJ1-5; D remains ambiguous. The CDR3 has 13 residues. Germline V lookup: CDR1 GTSNPN, CDR2 SVGIG (reference sequence). Deletions cut 0 bases from V and 5 bases from J, with 8 bases between.

The chain couples TRBV6-1 to TRBJ1-1; no reliable D call. V lost 4 bases, J lost 4 bases, and 10 bases lay in between. Germline loops: CDR1 MNHNS, CDR2 SASEGT. There are 13 residues in the CDR3. As DNA, the CDR3 is TGTGCCAGCAGTGCGGGTCGGGGCACTGAAGCTTTCTTT. Its protein is CASSAGRGTEAFF.

The rearrangement joins TRBV5-6 to TRBJ2-5; tentative D call: TRBD1 (5 bases). Germline lookup yields CDR1 SGHDT and CDR2 YYEEEE. V dropped 3 bases and J dropped 4 bases, with 13 bases sitting between them. The CDR3 contains 14 residues. The CDR3 DNA sequence: TGTGCCAGCAGCTCTGTAGGGGCAAGAGAGACCCAGTACTTC. Protein product: CASSSVGARETQYF.

V is TRBV6-5 and J is TRBJ2-1; the D call may be TRBD1 or TRBD2 (7 bases each). V shed 5 bases and J shed 4 bases, with 15 bases lying between them. The CDR3 sequence is 15 residues long. CDR1 and CDR2 (germline): MNHEY, SVGAGI. Here the CDR3 DNA reads TGTGCCAGCAGTCCTCGACAGGGAGGGTACAATGAGCAGTTCTTC. Its translation is CASSPRQGGYNEQFF.